This is a list of T cell receptor beta chains from one sample in a study of blood T cells in healthy people across ages. MiXCR was run by TCRdb on the 5' RACE reads, yielding one entry per CDR3 protein. The sample consists of hundreds of thousands of distinct CDR3 sequences, under 25% of them appearing once. The specimen was blood. These receptors originate from an older man in good health. Each CDR3 is given with its conserved first and last residue. The order of the fields is D gene, V gene, clone size, J gene, CDR3 length, CDR3 protein, CDR3 DNA. D genes are given only for firm matches. Expanded clones are given a class, and other clones once, few, many or no size at all.

>TRBD1|TRBV5-1|.|TRBJ2-5|14
CASSLGGLFETQYF
TGCGCCAGCAGCTTAGGGGGCCTCTTTGAGACCCAGTACTTC
>.|TRBV3-1|.|TRBJ2-1|14
CASSQGTQYNEQFF
TGTGCCAGCAGCCAAGGGACTCAGTACAATGAGCAGTTCTTC
>.|TRBV24-1|few|TRBJ2-1|11
CATSETTEQFF
TGTGCCACCAGTGAGACTACTGAGCAGTTCTTC
>.|TRBV5-1|many|TRBJ1-4|15
CASSLRDGSNEKLFF
TGCGCCAGCAGCTTACGGGACGGTTCTAATGAAAAACTGTTTTTT
>TRBD1|TRBV6-5|few|TRBJ1-2|14
CASSYSGQYYGYTF
TGTGCCAGCAGTTACTCGGGACAGTACTATGGCTACACCTTC
>TRBD2|TRBV24-1|.|TRBJ2-2|17
CATSDPTSGGGTGELFF
TGTGCCACCAGTGACCCTACTAGCGGAGGGGGGACCGGGGAGCTGTTTTTT
>.|TRBV29-1|many|TRBJ2-1|15
CSATGTYSSYNEQFF
TGCAGCGCTACCGGGACATACAGCTCCTACAATGAGCAGTTCTTC
>.|TRBV20-1|.|TRBJ2-3|20
CSARDFNTFGGKWGTDTQYF
TGCAGTGCTAGAGATTTTAATACGTTTGGCGGAAAGTGGGGCACAGATACGCAGTATTTT
>TRBD1|TRBV13|many|TRBJ2-5|15
CASSSRTGGWETQYF
TGTGCCAGCAGCTCAAGGACAGGGGGGTGGGAGACCCAGTACTTC
>TRBD2|TRBV20-1|.|TRBJ2-7|17
CSAKKELAGLRSYEQYF
TGCAGTGCTAAGAAAGAACTAGCGGGACTTCGCTCCTACGAGCAGTACTTC
>.|TRBV12-3/TRBV12-4|.|TRBJ2-1|14
CASSYVGSYNEQFF
TGTGCCAGCAGTTATGTAGGGTCCTACAATGAGCAGTTCTTC
>TRBD1|TRBV5-1|.|TRBJ2-3|16
CASSLVTGPNTDTQYF
TGCGCCAGCAGCTTGGTGACAGGGCCCAACACAGATACGCAGTATTTT
>.|TRBV21-1|few|TRBJ2-3|15
CASSKGGGITDTQYF
TGTGCCAGCAGCAAAGGCGGGGGTATTACAGATACGCAGTATTTT
>.|TRBV7-2|.|TRBJ2-5|14
CASSLSPAQETQYF
TGTGCCAGCAGCTTATCCCCGGCCCAAGAGACCCAGTACTTC
>.|TRBV5-1|.|TRBJ2-3|15
CASSLADQRADTQYF
TGCGCCAGCAGCTTGGCCGACCAGCGCGCAGATACGCAGTATTTT
>.|TRBV12-3/TRBV12-4|few|TRBJ2-7|11
CASSYNHEQYF
TGTGCCAGCAGTTACAACCACGAGCAGTACTTC
>.|TRBV7-8|.|TRBJ1-1|19
CASSSFRLAGIRPNTEAFF
TGTGCCAGCAGCTCGTTCCGCTTAGCCGGGATTCGTCCGAACACTGAAGCTTTCTTT
>TRBD2|TRBV20-1|few|TRBJ2-1|17
CSASISSGRGYGNEQFF
TGCAGTGCTAGTATCTCTAGCGGGAGGGGTTATGGCAATGAGCAGTTCTTC
>TRBD1|TRBV20-1|few|TRBJ1-6|13
CSVEDRGGSPLHF
TGCAGTGTCGAGGACAGGGGAGGATCACCCCTCCACTTT
>.|TRBV15|few|TRBJ2-1|13
CATSRGRGNEQFF
TGTGCCACCAGCAGAGGGAGGGGCAATGAGCAGTTCTTC
>TRBD2|TRBV11-2|few|TRBJ2-1|15
CASSLTSGRFHEQFF
TGTGCCAGCAGCTTAACTAGCGGGAGGTTCCATGAGCAGTTCTTC
>TRBD1|TRBV11-2|.|TRBJ1-1|16
CASSLEGQGVGTEAFF
TGTGCCAGCAGCTTAGAAGGGCAGGGGGTGGGTACTGAAGCTTTCTTT
>TRBD1|TRBV15|few|TRBJ2-1|16
CATSLAGQGSYNEQFF
TGTGCCACCAGCCTCGCGGGACAGGGTTCCTACAATGAGCAGTTCTTC
>.|TRBV10-1|many|TRBJ2-1|13
CASSPSLGNEQFF
TGCGCCAGTTCGCCGTCCTTAGGCAATGAGCAGTTCTTC
>.|TRBV18|many|TRBJ1-5|14
CASSQGGANQPQHF
TGTGCCAGCTCACAGGGTGGGGCTAATCAGCCCCAGCATTTT
>.|TRBV20-1|.|TRBJ2-6|15
CSANQQGSGANVLTF
TGCAGTGCAAACCAACAGGGATCTGGGGCCAACGTCCTGACTTTC
>.|TRBV7-2|.|TRBJ2-7|12
CASSFSFGKQYF
TGTGCCAGCAGCTTTAGTTTCGGCAAGCAGTACTTC
>TRBD2|TRBV5-1|few|TRBJ2-1|15
CASRLPGGGNNEQFF
TGCGCCAGCAGGTTACCGGGAGGGGGGAACAATGAGCAGTTCTTC
>.|TRBV7-9|few|TRBJ2-1|11
CASSRADDQFF
TGTGCCAGCAGCCGGGCGGACGATCAGTTCTTC
>TRBD2|TRBV7-2|few|TRBJ2-5|16
CASSSAGTSVKETQYF
TGTGCCAGCAGCTCAGCCGGGACTAGCGTTAAAGAGACCCAGTACTTC
>.|TRBV12-3/TRBV12-4|.|TRBJ2-7|16
CASSSLGQTRAYEQYF
TGTGCCAGCAGTTCCCTTGGACAGACCCGCGCGTACGAGCAGTACTTC
>.|TRBV3-1|.|TRBJ2-7|13
CASSQSPAIQQYF
TGTGCCAGCAGCCAAAGTCCGGCGATCCAGCAGTACTTC
>TRBD1|TRBV7-3|.|TRBJ2-1|15
CASSRGQGQYDEQFF
TGTGCCAGCAGCCGGGGACAGGGACAATACGATGAGCAGTTCTTC
>TRBD1|TRBV5-6|.|TRBJ2-1|17
CASSPTGEARFLGEQFF
TGTGCCAGCAGCCCGACAGGGGAGGCCCGCTTTTTGGGTGAGCAGTTCTTC
>TRBD2|TRBV24-1|.|TRBJ2-3|15
CATSFGLAGADTQYF
TGTGCCACCAGTTTCGGACTAGCGGGAGCAGATACGCAGTATTTT
>.|TRBV20-1|.|TRBJ1-2|14
CSAPGAGFGYGYTF
TGCAGTGCCCCCGGGGCAGGGTTTGGCTATGGCTACACCTTC
>.|TRBV10-3|few|TRBJ1-4|15
CAISESGSVNEKLFF
TGTGCCATCAGTGAGTCTGGGTCAGTGAATGAAAAACTGTTTTTT
>.|TRBV11-3|.|TRBJ2-1|15
CASSQTTTPNNEQFF
TGTGCCAGCAGCCAGACTACGACCCCAAACAATGAGCAGTTCTTC
>TRBD1|TRBV18|few|TRBJ2-2|15
CASSPPGQPTGELFF
TGTGCCAGCTCACCACCGGGACAGCCCACCGGGGAGCTGTTTTTT
>.|TRBV7-9|.|TRBJ2-3|13
CASSLTSPDTQYF
TGTGCCAGCAGCTTAACGAGCCCAGATACGCAGTATTTT
>.|TRBV19|.|TRBJ2-7|13
CASSISYDYEQYF
TGTGCCAGTAGTATTAGCTACGACTACGAGCAGTACTTC
>.|TRBV27|few|TRBJ2-3|14
CASSYGRSPDTQYF
TGTGCCAGCAGTTATGGAAGGTCCCCAGATACGCAGTATTTT
>.|TRBV6-6|few|TRBJ2-4|13
CASSGDAKNIQYF
TGTGCCAGCAGTGGGGATGCCAAAAACATTCAGTACTTC
>.|TRBV29-1|.|TRBJ2-7|13
CSVNALGRHEQYF
TGCAGCGTGAACGCCCTAGGGCGCCACGAGCAGTACTTC
>TRBD2|TRBV6-2/TRBV6-3|.|TRBJ2-7|14
CASRAHSGPYEQYF
TGTGCCAGCAGAGCCCATAGCGGGCCCTACGAGCAGTACTTC
>TRBD1|TRBV12-3/TRBV12-4|few|TRBJ1-2|15
CASTPETGDNYGYTF
TGTGCCAGCACTCCGGAGACAGGGGATAACTATGGCTACACCTTC
>.|TRBV5-1|few|TRBJ1-2|14
CASSLTEGGYGYTF
TGCGCCAGCAGCTTAACCGAAGGGGGTTATGGCTACACCTTC
>TRBD2|TRBV7-2|few|TRBJ2-1|15
CASSSGYATYNEQFF
TGTGCCAGTTCTAGCGGGTACGCTACCTACAATGAGCAGTTCTTC
>.|TRBV7-8|.|TRBJ2-5|14
CASSSGTKWETQYF
TGTGCCAGCAGCTCCGGGACAAAGTGGGAGACCCAGTACTTC
>TRBD2|TRBV7-2|few|TRBJ2-5|18
CASSPEGLAGALQETQYF
TGTGCCAGCAGCCCAGAGGGCCTAGCGGGAGCCCTACAAGAGACCCAGTACTTC
>.|TRBV2|few|TRBJ2-1|15
CASSEGQGPYNEQFF
TGTGCCAGCAGTGAAGGGCAGGGTCCCTACAATGAGCAGTTCTTC
>.|TRBV18|few|TRBJ2-5|13
CAGSPVGGGEQYF
TGTGCCGGCTCACCAGTGGGGGGCGGAGAGCAGTACTTC
>TRBD1|TRBV28|.|TRBJ1-3|17
CASSPPSLQGAGNTIYF
TGTGCCAGCAGTCCCCCATCCCTACAGGGGGCGGGTAACACCATATATTTT
>TRBD2|TRBV18|few|TRBJ2-1|17
CASSPPVSWEGNNEQFF
TGTGCCAGCTCACCACCTGTGTCGTGGGAGGGGAACAATGAGCAGTTCTTC
>.|TRBV6-6|.|TRBJ2-5|14
CASTLKTSRETQYF
TGTGCCAGCACCCTAAAAACGAGTCGAGAGACCCAGTACTTC
>.|TRBV7-2|.|TRBJ2-1|17
CASSSGAVRMAYNEQFF
TGTGCCAGCAGCTCAGGGGCGGTTAGGATGGCCTACAATGAGCAGTTCTTC
>TRBD2|TRBV7-2|few|TRBJ2-1|15
CASHQRETPYNEQSF
TGTGCCAGCCATCAGCGGGAGACCCCCTACAATGAGCAGTCCTTC